The next 20 T cell receptor beta chains were all read from a single sample in a study of identical twins listed by TCRdb under 2016. The receptor library was made with 5' RACE. The sample was run on an Illumina HiSeq 2000. TCRdb itself trimmed the public reads at Q25 with fastp, ran MiXCR and retained productive beta chains. A single entry per CDR3 protein holds the most common genes and DNA from its merged rows. Recorded for this sample are about 240,000 distinct CDR3 sequences; around 7.6% of them occurred a single time. The ten most abundant clones make up roughly 5% of the sample. This sample also belongs to another study, concerning yellow fever vaccine responses in identical twins.

Sequenced sample: CD8+ T cells sorted from blood. The origin of the receptors is a woman between 18 and 29 years old in good health.

V is TRBV20-1 and J is TRBJ2-7; 8 bases fit TRBD2. Germline trimming cut 3 bases from V and 6 bases from J; bases unmatched to any gene: 10. The CDR3 spans 14 residues. CDR1 and CDR2 from the germline V gene are DFQATT and SNEGSKA (reference sequence). CDR3 region: CSARGGLVVGEQYF. CDR3 nucleotides: TGCAGTGCTAGGGGGGGACTAGTCGTCGGCGAGCAGTACTTC.

This clonotype was counted ten times or more. This CDR3 is CASSSPGQGNYGYTF. CDR3 DNA sequence: TGTGCCAGCAGTTCTCCGGGACAGGGGAACTATGGCTACACCTTC. V gene TRBV12-3 or TRBV12-4 combines with J gene TRBJ1-2; 10 bases align to TRBD1. The CDR3 extends over 15 amino acids. Trimming removed 4 bases from V and 2 bases from J; junction bases left unmatched: 4.

This clonotype has ten or more counts. The chain couples TRBV2 to TRBJ2-1; 7 bases are shared with TRBD2. With V trimmed by 6 bases and J by 1 base, 12 bases remained unmatched. The germline V gene has CDR1 SNHLY and CDR2 FYNNEI. This CDR3 region has 17 residues. The CDR3 sequence is CASRVAGTLPSYNEQFF. DNA for the CDR3: TGTGCCAGCAGAGTAGCGGGTACCCTACCTTCCTACAATGAGCAGTTCTTC.

The sample holds many counts of this clonotype. The chain carries TRBV5-1 and TRBJ2-1; possible D gene TRBD2, 5 bases. V was clipped by 1 base and J by 5 bases, with 7 bases between them. Germline CDR1 reads SGHRS; CDR2 reads YFSETQ. The CDR3 is 13 amino acids. CDR3 protein: CASSLRGDNEQFF. The CDR3 DNA reads TGCGCCAGCAGCTTGCGGGGAGACAATGAGCAGTTCTTC.

This chain's CDR3 is CSAPSGIFYYEQFF. Here the CDR3 DNA reads TGCAGTGCCCCAAGCGGAATATTTTACTATGAGCAGTTCTTC. The chain employs TRBV20-1 and TRBJ2-1; possible D gene TRBD2, 5 bases. V was shortened by 6 bases and J by 8 bases, with 20 bases between the two germline ends. The CDR3 is 14 amino acids. Looked up from germline, CDR1 is DFQATT and CDR2 is SNEGSKA (reference sequence).

This clonotype has more than one count but fewer than ten. The chain links TRBV10-2 to TRBJ2-1; D not resolved. The CDR3 has 12 residues. Trimming took 6 bases from V and 6 from J, leaving 9 bases between them. In germline, CDR1 is WSHSY, CDR2 SAAADI. The CDR3 DNA reads TGCGCCAGCAGCCCCTCCACCAATGAGCAGTTCTTC. Residues: CASSPSTNEQFF.

This clonotype has at least ten counts. The J gene is TRBJ1-1, the V gene TRBV7-9, with a possible D match to TRBD1 (5 bases). With 3 bases removed from V and 6 bases from J, the gap between germline ends came to 8 bases. Germline CDR1 is SEHNR and CDR2 is FQNEAQ (reference sequence). CDR3 length: 12 residues. CDR3 sequence reads: CASSFQGAEAFF. The CDR3 DNA reads as TGTGCCAGCAGCTTCCAGGGCGCTGAAGCTTTCTTT.

This chain uses TRBV5-1 with TRBJ2-1; a weak D match, TRBD2 (6 bases). CDR3 size: 17 residues. V was shortened by 0 bases and J by 9 bases, with 22 bases between the two germline ends. CDR1 is SGHRS, CDR2 YFSETQ, per germline. The CDR3 DNA reads as TGCGCCAGCAGCTTGGGAAGTGAGTGGGAGGTTGCAGGTGAGCAGTTCTTC. This sequence encodes CASSLGSEWEVAGEQFF.

This clonotype has just a few counts. The V and J genes are TRBV7-8 and TRBJ2-7; D gene uncertain. The CDR3 is 14 amino acids. CDR1 is SGHVS, CDR2 FQNEAQ, per germline. Deletions cut 3 bases from V and 0 bases from J, with 9 bases between. As DNA, the CDR3 is TGTGCCAGCAGCTTCTTCGGAAGCTCCTACGAGCAGTACTTC. This translates into CASSFFGSSYEQYF.

This clonotype was recorded at least ten times. The chain carries TRBV11-2 and TRBJ2-1; D might be TRBD1 (5 bases). Germline V lookup: CDR1 SGHAT, CDR2 FQNNGV. V lost 1 base, J lost 2 bases, and 12 bases lay in between. CDR3 length: 16 residues. In DNA form, the CDR3 reads TGTGCCAGCAGCTTAGTACAGGCAGCTGCCTACAATGAGCAGTTCTTC. Residues: CASSLVQAAAYNEQFF.

This clonotype was seen only a few times. This rearrangement joins TRBV24-1 to TRBJ1-1; D might be TRBD1 (6 bases). Germline CDR1 and CDR2: KGHDR and SFDVKD. The germline V and J ends were trimmed by 10 bases and 7 bases, with 18 bases remaining between them. The CDR3 is 13 residues long. CDR3 DNA sequence: TGTGCCACTGGGGGGCCGGGGAATGGTGAAGCTTTCTTT. Its translation is CATGGPGNGEAFF.

This clonotype has more than one count but fewer than ten. The chain recombines TRBV24-1 with TRBJ2-1; no clear D. Trimming left V 0 bases short and J 5 bases short, with 4 bases between. This CDR3 comprises 13 residues. CDR1 and CDR2 from the germline V gene are KGHDR and SFDVKD. CDR3 coding DNA: TGTGCCACCAGTGATTTGGGGAACAATGAGCAGTTCTTC. Translating gives CATSDLGNNEQFF.

The chain couples TRBV5-8 to TRBJ2-5; 7 bases are a match to TRBD1. CDR3 length: 15 amino acids. The V gene end was trimmed by 0 bases and the J gene end by 3 bases; junction bases not matched to a gene: 5. Germline CDR1 and CDR2: SGHTS and YDEGEE. The CDR3 sequence is CASSLERGLEETQYF. CDR3 DNA: TGTGCCAGCAGCTTGGAAAGGGGGCTGGAAGAGACCCAGTACTTC.

The chain uses TRBV5-4 and TRBJ2-5; D might be TRBD1 (6 bases). This CDR3 has 16 residues. Germline CDR1 and CDR2: SGHNT and YYREEE (reference sequence). With 0 bases removed from V and 4 bases from J, the gap between germline ends came to 16 bases. CDR3 amino acids: CASSLAVVRGGETQYF. The CDR3 DNA reads TGTGCCAGCAGCTTGGCCGTAGTTAGAGGGGGAGAGACCCAGTACTTC.

This clonotype was recorded many times. The chain is built from TRBV9 and TRBJ2-1, with D uncertain. CDR1 and CDR2 from the germline V gene are SGDLS and YYNGEE. CDR3 length equals 14 residues. Between the trimmed V and J ends, which lost 0 bases and 1 base, there was a span of 5 bases. In DNA form, the CDR3 reads TGTGCCAGCAGCGTAGACGGGTCCTACAATGAGCAGTTCTTC. This translates into CASSVDGSYNEQFF.

This clonotype was detected many times. V usage is TRBV12-5 and J usage is TRBJ1-2; perhaps TRBD1 as D (5 bases). The CDR3 sequence is 14 residues long. The V end was cut by 7 bases, the J end by 0 bases, with 12 bases between. The V gene's germline CDR1 is LGHNT and CDR2 FRNRAP. The CDR3 is CASAPTVANYGYTF. The CDR3 region has the DNA TGTGCTAGTGCCCCGACAGTAGCTAACTATGGCTACACCTTC.

This clonotype occurred many times. This chain joins TRBV27 and TRBJ1-2; D might be TRBD1 (6 bases). Germline CDR1 and CDR2: MNHEY and SMNVEV (reference sequence). Trimming stripped 6 bases from V and 5 bases from J, with 16 bases between. This CDR3 is 14 amino acids long. The DNA of the CDR3 is TGTGCCAGCAGCCCTGGAGGGGGAAGTTATGGCTACACCTTC. Translated: CASSPGGGSYGYTF.

This chain connects TRBV23-1 to TRBJ1-5; a possible D gene is TRBD1 (5 bases). TRBV23-1 is an open reading frame whose function is uncertain. The V gene lost 4 bases and the J gene lost 7 bases, with 17 bases spanning the gap. The CDR3 contains 15 residues. As DNA, the CDR3 is TGCGCCAGCAGTCGCGAGGCGGACCCAGGGCAGCCCCAGCATTTT. Its protein product is CASSREADPGQPQHF.

CDR3 DNA: TGCGCCAGCAGCGTAGCGGGAGGTATGCAACCGGGCACAGATACGCAGTATTTT. Encoded protein: CASSVAGGMQPGTDTQYF. The chain combines TRBV5-1 with TRBJ2-3; 10 positions agree with TRBD2. CDR1 is SGHRS, CDR2 YFSETQ, per germline. The CDR3 length is 18 residues. V gave up 4 bases and J gave up 1 base; unmatched junction bases: 12. The full variable domain, completed using reference TRBV5-1 and TRBJ2-3, is KAGVTQTPRYLIKTRGQQVTLSCSPISGHRSVSWYQQTPGQGLQFLFEYFSETQRNKGNFPGRFSGRQFSNSRSEMNVSTLELGDSALYLCASSVAGGMQPGTDTQYFGPGTRLTVL.

The chain employs TRBV7-9 and TRBJ2-5; tentatively, D is TRBD1 or TRBD2 (5 bases each). CDR3 length: 16 residues. CDR1 SEHNR and CDR2 FQNEAQ come from the germline V gene (reference sequence). The V gene lost 4 bases and the J gene lost 1 base, with 16 bases spanning the gap. The CDR3: CASSSSRDGLQETQYF. CDR3 sequence (DNA): TGTGCCAGCAGCTCAAGCAGGGACGGACTCCAAGAGACCCAGTACTTC. Complete variable domain (other parts from reference TRBV7-9 and TRBJ2-5): DTGVSQNPRHKITKRGQNVTFRCDPISEHNRLYWYRQTLGQGPEFLTYFQNEAQLEKSRLLSDRFSAERPKGSFSTLEIQRTEQGDSAMYLCASSSSRDGLQETQYFGPGTRLLVL.